A single sample is the source of the 8 T cell receptor beta chains below, sequenced in a study of T cells in Graves' hyperthyroidism and ophthalmopathy. It was RNA transcripts that yielded the amplified TCR beta CDR3 regions. HTBI primers were employed in a first-round RT-PCR of the TCR CDR3. In TCRdb, the multiplex PCR reads were re-called with MiXCR into one record per CDR3 protein. The data show a few hundred thousand distinct CDR3 sequences, roughly 15% seen once. Sequencing was done on a sample of blood. These receptors came from a woman between 40 and 50 years old with Graves' hyperthyroidism that later progressed to Graves' ophthalmopathy.

V gene TRBV29-1 combines with J gene TRBJ2-1; possible D gene TRBD1, 6 bases. The DNA end is a closer match to TRBJ2-7, so the J assignment may be wrong. Looked up from germline, CDR1 is SQVTM and CDR2 is ANQGSEA. The CDR3 runs 11 residues. The CDR3 loop is CSVTQGFEQYF. The DNA of the CDR3 is TGCAGCGTTACTCAGGGGTTTGAGCAGTACTTC.

Many counts were recorded for this clonotype. V is TRBV11-2 and J is TRBJ2-5, with 9 bases aligning to TRBD2. Germline CDR1 is SGHAT and CDR2 is FQNNGV. The CDR3 is 16 amino acids. The ends lost 5 bases at V and 5 bases at J; junction bases unmatched: 12. The CDR3 region is CASSPRGSGRSETQYF. The CDR3 region has the DNA TGTGCCAGCAGCCCCCGGGGTAGCGGGAGAAGCGAGACCCAGTACTTC.

This clonotype came up many times. V gene TRBV3-1 combines with J gene TRBJ2-3; the D gene is possibly TRBD2 (5 bases). V was shortened by 1 base and J by 4 bases, with 18 bases between the two germline ends. Germline V CDR1 and CDR2: LGHDT, YNNKEL (reference sequence). The CDR3 length is 17 residues. The CDR3 bases are TGTGCCAGCAGCCAAGGTTGGGCTAGCCGAGGAGCAGATACGCAGTATTTT. This codes for CASSQGWASRGADTQYF.

J is TRBJ1-2 and V is TRBV30; possibly TRBD1 for D (5 bases). Trimming removed 3 bases at V and 2 bases at J, with 13 bases between. CDR1 is GTSNPN and CDR2 is SVGIG in the germline V gene (reference sequence). CDR3 length equals 14 residues. The CDR3 nucleotides read TGTGCCTGGAGCCGCCCCGGGACGAACTATGGCTACACCTTC. Its translation: CAWSRPGTNYGYTF.

This clonotype appeared many times. The chain couples TRBV12-3 or TRBV12-4 to TRBJ1-1, with D uncertain. This CDR3 region has 12 residues. V gave up 3 bases and J gave up 7 bases, with 9 bases separating them. This chain's CDR3 is CASSFRKVEAFF. Here the CDR3 DNA reads TGTGCCAGCAGTTTCCGGAAGGTTGAAGCTTTCTTT.

This chain links TRBV20-1 with TRBJ2-5; 8 nucleotides match TRBD2. V lost 6 bases to trimming and J lost 2 bases; unmatched junction nucleotides: 5. Germline CDR1 and CDR2: DFQATT and SNEGSKA (reference sequence). The CDR3 consists of 13 residues. The CDR3 nucleotides read TGCAGTGCACAACTAGCGGCTCAAGAGACCCAGTACTTC. It specifies CSAQLAAQETQYF.

This clonotype appeared many times. The V call is TRBV28, the J call TRBJ2-7; perhaps D is TRBD1 or TRBD2 (5 bases each). The CDR3 runs 15 residues. Germline CDR1 reads MDHEN; CDR2 reads SYDVKM. The ends were cut back, 7 bases at V and 2 bases at J, with 18 bases in the middle. CDR3 DNA sequence: TGTGCCAGCACCCCTTACGGGACCGTTCCCTACGAGCAGTACTTC. Translation: CASTPYGTVPYEQYF.

This clonotype has a count of ten or more. The rearrangement joins TRBV6-5 to TRBJ2-1; D call uncertain. Trimming removed 1 base at V and 0 bases at J, with 10 bases between. The CDR3 totals 16 residues. The germline CDR1 and CDR2 sequences are MNHEY and SVGAGI. The CDR3 nucleotides read TGTGCCAGCAGTTACTTTGTAACGAGCTCCTACAATGAGCAGTTCTTC. Amino acids: CASSYFVTSSYNEQFF.